This T cell receptor (beta chain) was retrieved from a study of blood T cell repertoires in COVID-19. Background on the study: The samples span acute and convalescent COVID-19 from the United States, Italy and Spain. PBMCs, B-cell-depleted T cells, or T cells provided the cDNA or gDNA that made up the material.

Original data processing: Reference gene primer amplification gave nucleated cell count estimates. TCRdb keeps only in-frame clones here, not all; method: immunoSEQ multiplex PCR. The V and J calls and clone size are taken from that table; D and trimming were inferred from the DNA. The sample comprises about 190,000 clones, roughly four fifths of which are singletons, and around 6.1% rests with the top ten. Germline CDR1 SGHDT, CDR2 YYEEEE. V lost 1 base and J lost 0, with 9 bases in between. The CDR3 covers 15 residues. This clone occurred once. The TCR was taken from a woman aged 40 to 49 with acute or convalescent COVID-19. This rearrangement joins TRBV5-6 to TRBJ2-3; D uncertain. The sequenced material came from peripheral blood. The CDR3 sequence: CASSLPLTSTDTQYF. The DNA of the CDR3 is TGTGCCAGCAGCTTGCCGCTAACTAGCACAGATACGCAGTATTTT.